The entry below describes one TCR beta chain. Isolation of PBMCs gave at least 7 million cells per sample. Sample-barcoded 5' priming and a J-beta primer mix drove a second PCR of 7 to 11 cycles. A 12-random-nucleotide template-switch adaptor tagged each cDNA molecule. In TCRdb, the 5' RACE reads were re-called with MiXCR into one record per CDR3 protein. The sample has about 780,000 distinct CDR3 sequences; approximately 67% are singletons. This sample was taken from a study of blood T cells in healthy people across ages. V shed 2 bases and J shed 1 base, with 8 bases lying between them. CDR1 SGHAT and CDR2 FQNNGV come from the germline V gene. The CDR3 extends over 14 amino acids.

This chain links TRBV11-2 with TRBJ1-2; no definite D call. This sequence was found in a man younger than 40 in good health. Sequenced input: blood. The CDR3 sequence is CASSLLGNNYGYTF. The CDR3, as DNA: TGTGCCAGCAGCTTATTAGGCAATAACTATGGCTACACCTTC.